Here is one TCR beta chain with its context. Its antigen remains unidentified. Trimming stripped 3 bases from V and 0 bases from J, with 6 bases between. The CDR3 sequence is 14 residues long. Germline V gene sequence: CDR1 SGHTA, CDR2 FQGNSA. This sample is drawn from a study of identical twins. Study-wide results and limits: Insertions ran lower in abundant cord blood beta clonotypes, though not in memory repertoires.

TCRdb processed the 5' RACE reads anew with MiXCR; each CDR3 protein has one entry. The sample consists of approximately 680,000 distinct CDR3 sequences, about 7% of them appearing once. This sample also appeared in a second study, on yellow fever vaccine responses in identical twins. In that study: Reportedly, the response of twins' T cells to the vaccine seemed partly convergent, partly personalized.

The clonotype was recovered from a woman under 30 in good health. The genes are TRBV7-2 and TRBJ2-1; D remains unclear. The material sequenced was PBMCs. This CDR3 is CASSFFRSYNEQFF. CDR3 coding DNA: TGTGCCAGCAGCTTTTTCCGCTCCTACAATGAGCAGTTCTTC.